A single sample is the source of the 28 T cell receptor beta chains below, sequenced in a study of spatial heterogeneity in lung cancer (dated 2019 in TCRdb). The protocol used for the library was 5' RACE. TCRdb shows the sequencer as NextSeq 500. TCRdb passed the public sequencing reads through fastp at Q25 and MiXCR, retaining productive beta sequences. Here each entry gathers all rows of one CDR3 protein and keeps the most common genes and DNA. Within this sample are tens of thousands of distinct CDR3 sequences, with about 7.7% of them counted one time only. The top ten clonotypes cover 29% of the sample. What this sample's time point label stands for: sample taken at primary tumor resection. Here the sequenced sample was PBMCs, taken at surgery. These receptor sequences come from a female donor with early-stage non-small cell lung cancer.

This clonotype was picked up many times. This sequence joins TRBV29-1 and TRBJ1-1; D remains ambiguous. V lost 7 bases and J lost 5, with 17 bases in between. The CDR3 length is 13 residues. Germline V gene sequence: CDR1 SQVTM, CDR2 ANQGSEA. The CDR3 region is CSGKGGWGTEAFF. Here the CDR3 DNA reads TGCAGCGGAAAAGGTGGTTGGGGAACTGAAGCTTTCTTT.

The sample holds many counts of this clonotype. V is TRBV5-1 and J is TRBJ1-5; D remains ambiguous. Trimming cost V 4 bases and J 5 bases, with 10 bases left between them. In germline, CDR1 is SGHRS, CDR2 YFSETQ. The CDR3 totals 13 residues. CDR3 in DNA: TGCGCCAGCAGCGCGGATCAGGATCAGCCCCAGCATTTT. Its translation: CASSADQDQPQHF.

The V gene is TRBV7-2, the J gene TRBJ2-1; TRBD2 aligns across 11 bases. The trim removed 5 bases at V and 8 bases at J, leaving 5 bases unmatched. CDR1 and CDR2 from the germline V gene are SGHTA and FQGNSA. The CDR3 covers 14 residues. CDR3 DNA: TGTGCCAGCAGCAAACTAGCGGGAGTCTATGAGCAGTTCTTC. Translation: CASSKLAGVYEQFF.

As concerns this clonotype: The conserved phenylalanine or tryptophan is not found at the CDR3 terminus, so this likely reflects a read error. V is TRBV7-8 and J is TRBJ1-1, with D possibly being TRBD1 (5 bases). Germline CDR1 is SGHVS and CDR2 is FQNEAQ. This CDR3 contains 15 residues. Trimming shortened V by 5 bases and J by 5 bases, and 18 bases separated the two germline ends. The CDR3 region has the DNA TGTGCCAGCAGCCCCAGAGCAGGGCCGGGGACTGAAGCTTTCCTT. Translating it yields CASSPRAGPGTEAFL.

This clonotype has ten or more counts. The chain couples TRBV6-2 or TRBV6-3 to TRBJ2-3; possibly TRBD2 for D (5 bases). CDR3 size: 16 residues. Germline loops: CDR1 MNHEY, CDR2 SVGEGT. V was shortened by 6 bases and J by 0 bases, with 16 bases between the two germline ends. The CDR3 protein is CASRGGGGFSTDTQYF. In DNA, the CDR3 is TGTGCCAGCAGAGGTGGTGGCGGGTTTAGCACAGATACGCAGTATTTT.

This chain uses TRBV10-1 with TRBJ2-1, with TRBD2 as a possible D gene (6 bases). The CDR3 consists of 12 residues. Trimming removed 6 bases from V and 10 bases from J, with 13 bases in between. The germline V gene encodes CDR1 WNHNN and CDR2 SYGVQD (reference sequence). CDR3 protein: CASSRGLGEQFF. CDR3 DNA: TGCGCCAGCAGCCGGGGACTGGGCGAGCAGTTCTTC.

This clonotype has at least ten counts. The gene calls are TRBV6-6 and TRBJ2-3, with unresolved D. Germline CDR1 reads MNHNY; CDR2 reads SVGAGI (reference sequence). V lost 4 bases and J lost 2, with 7 bases in between. This CDR3 contains 13 residues. This CDR3 is CASSLSLTDTQYF. The CDR3 nucleotides read TGTGCCAGCAGTTTATCACTCACAGATACGCAGTATTTT.

This clonotype was counted at least ten times. The chain uses TRBV6-1 and TRBJ2-5; 9 bases are shared with TRBD1. V lost 7 bases to trimming and J lost 5 bases; unmatched junction nucleotides: 5. In germline, CDR1 is MNHNS, CDR2 SASEGT. The CDR3 runs 13 residues. This CDR3 reads CASTGQGSETQYF. The CDR3 DNA sequence: TGTGCCAGCACCGGACAGGGGAGCGAGACCCAGTACTTC.

Points on this clonotype: With a much larger clone just one base away, this may be a read error. V and J are TRBV28 and TRBJ2-1; no clear D. Germline values: CDR1 MDHEN, CDR2 SYDVKM. The CDR3 extends over 16 amino acids. The CDR3, as DNA: TGTGTCAGCAGTTCCCTATCCCTTCTCTCCTACAATGAGCAGTTCTTC. As protein: CVSSSLSLLSYNEQFF.

This sequence joins TRBV29-1 and TRBJ2-3; 8 bases are a match to TRBD2. The length of the CDR3 is 15 residues. Germline V gives CDR1 SQVTM, CDR2 ANQGSEA. With V trimmed by 1 base and J by 5 bases, 8 bases remained unmatched. The CDR3 bases are TGCAGCGTTGAAGGTCGGCGGGGGGACTTAGATACGCAGTATTTT. Translation: CSVEGRRGDLDTQYF.

In its sample, this clonotype was seen many times. V gene TRBV6-1 combines with J gene TRBJ2-7, with D uncertain. The CDR3 covers 14 residues. Trimming took 6 bases from V and 2 from J, leaving 14 bases between them. Germline loops: CDR1 MNHNS, CDR2 SASEGT. CDR3 sequence reads: CASSLFGETYEQYF. CDR3 DNA sequence: TGTGCCAGCAGCCTCTTCGGCGAAACCTACGAGCAGTACTTC.

The table lists this clonotype with many counts. This chain joins TRBV2 and TRBJ2-3; 8 bases line up with TRBD2. Per germline, CDR1 SNHLY and CDR2 FYNNEI. J gave up 14 bases and V 4 bases, and 14 bases lay outside the gene matches. The CDR3 spans 14 residues. The CDR3 DNA is TGTGCCAGCAGTGGTTCCTATCGCGGGGGGCCCCCGTATTTT. This gives the protein CASSGSYRGGPPYF.

This clonotype was observed a handful of times. V is TRBV6-4 and J is TRBJ1-5, with 7 bases fitting TRBD1. CDR1 and CDR2 from the germline V gene are MRHNA and SNTAGT. Trimming removed 8 bases from V and 4 bases from J; junction bases left unmatched: 17. The CDR3 totals 17 residues. CDR3 DNA sequence: TGTGCCAGCGGGTTAGAAGGGGGACAGATTGTAAATCAGCCCCAGCATTTT. As protein: CASGLEGGQIVNQPQHF.

This clonotype came up a few times. V is TRBV20-1 and J is TRBJ2-3, with 12 bases aligning to TRBD2. The CDR3 runs 14 residues. CDR1 and CDR2 from the germline V gene are DFQATT and SNEGSKA (reference sequence). V shed 0 bases, J shed 6 bases, and the junction held 1 base outside the gene matches. The CDR3 protein is CSARDLAGGDTQYF. Here the CDR3 DNA reads TGCAGTGCTAGAGACCTAGCGGGGGGGGATACGCAGTATTTT.

The V gene is TRBV11-2, the J gene TRBJ1-2; possibly TRBD1 for D (6 bases). Trimming took 5 bases from V and 8 from J, leaving 15 bases between them. Germline CDR1 reads SGHAT; CDR2 reads FQNNGV. The CDR3 loop spans 13 amino acids. The DNA of the CDR3 is TGTGCCAGCAGCAGGCAGGGGTCGCAAGGCTACACCTTC. Amino acids: CASSRQGSQGYTF.

This clonotype was detected many times. The rearrangement joins TRBV29-1 to TRBJ2-7, with D perhaps TRBD2 (6 bases). Germline V gene lookup returns CDR1 SQVTM and CDR2 ANQGSEA. The CDR3 sequence is 15 residues long. V was clipped by 6 bases and J by 0 bases, with 18 bases between them. DNA of the CDR3: TGCAGCGTAGTCGAGGGGACTTCAAGCTCCTACGAGCAGTACTTC. Translation gives CSVVEGTSSSYEQYF.

This clonotype was detected only a few times. The chain combines TRBV19 with TRBJ1-5; possible D gene TRBD1, 6 bases. The CDR3 extends over 18 amino acids. Germline assignment: CDR1 LNHDA and CDR2 SQIVND (reference sequence). Trimming shortened V by 7 bases and J by 5 bases, and 27 bases separated the two germline ends. The CDR3 region has the DNA TGTGCCAGTACCTCCCAGGCGCTCGAGGCCCCAGGGGATCAGCCCCAGCATTTT. Translation gives CASTSQALEAPGDQPQHF.

The chain is built from TRBV30 and TRBJ2-2; 11 nucleotides line up with TRBD2. The germline V gene encodes CDR1 GTSNPN and CDR2 SVGIG (reference sequence). The CDR3 has 16 residues. The J segment lost 4 bases and the V segment lost 3 bases, leaving 7 bases of the junction unmatched. Written as DNA, the CDR3 is TGTGCCTGGAGCCGGGGACTAGCGGTACTCACCGGGGAGCTGTTTTTT. Translation: CAWSRGLAVLTGELFF.

At least ten counts were recorded for this clonotype. This sequence joins TRBV20-1 and TRBJ2-3; 10 bases fit TRBD2. J lost 5 bases, V lost 4 bases, and 9 bases had no gene match. Germline values: CDR1 DFQATT, CDR2 SNEGSKA (reference sequence). This CDR3 comprises 15 residues. The CDR3 spells CSAKDWGLAKDTQYF. Here the CDR3 DNA reads TGCAGTGCTAAGGATTGGGGACTAGCGAAAGATACGCAGTATTTT.

This clonotype was picked up many times. This sequence joins TRBV5-1 and TRBJ2-5, with D possibly TRBD1 on 5 matching bases. Trimming removed 3 bases from V and 7 bases from J, with 16 bases in between. The CDR3 contains 14 residues. Germline V gene data show CDR1 as SGHRS and CDR2 as YFSETQ. The CDR3 nucleotides read TGCGCCAGCAGCTCCGGACAACCTCAATCGACCCAGTACTTC. As protein: CASSSGQPQSTQYF.

The sample holds a few counts of this clonotype. The gene calls are TRBV5-1 and TRBJ2-1; tentative D call: TRBD2 (5 bases). This CDR3 contains 15 residues. Germline CDR1 is SGHRS and CDR2 is YFSETQ. V dropped 4 bases and J dropped 1 base, with 12 bases sitting between them. The CDR3 sequence: CASSPDFGSYNEQFF. CDR3 nucleotides: TGCGCCAGCAGCCCGGACTTTGGATCCTACAATGAGCAGTTCTTC.

This clonotype was counted many times. V is TRBV5-6 and J is TRBJ1-2; no reliable D call. CDR3 length: 11 residues. The V end lost 2 bases, the J end lost 5 bases, and 4 bases lay between the germline ends. CDR1 and CDR2 from the germline V gene are SGHDT and YYEEEE. The CDR3 loop reads CASSLHYGYTF. Here the CDR3 DNA reads TGTGCCAGCAGCTTACATTATGGCTACACCTTC.

The chain has TRBV5-1 and TRBJ1-2; 11 positions agree with TRBD1. The V segment lost 5 bases and the J segment 7 bases; nucleotides outside the gene matches: 4. CDR3 length equals 13 residues. CDR1 is SGHRS, CDR2 YFSETQ, per germline. The CDR3 here is CASRIGTGGGYTF. The CDR3 DNA reads as TGCGCCAGCAGAATCGGGACAGGGGGTGGCTACACCTTC.

This clonotype came up once. This may be a read error, as it is one base from a much larger clone. This CDR3 fails to terminate in the conserved phenylalanine or tryptophan, so it likely reflects a read error. The V and J genes are TRBV5-6 and TRBJ2-5, with D possibly TRBD2 on 5 matching bases. The CDR3 contains 12 residues. V dropped 5 bases and J dropped 5 bases, with 10 bases sitting between them. Germline V CDR1 and CDR2: SGHDT, YYEEEE. CDR3 sequence (DNA): TGTGCCAGCAGTAGACGCGGGGAGACCCAGTACCTC. Encoded protein: CASSRRGETQYL.

This clonotype showed up just a few times. The rearrangement joins TRBV7-9 to TRBJ2-5; D unclear. Germline CDR1 SEHNR, CDR2 FQNEAQ (reference sequence). The CDR3 is 14 amino acids. With 1 base removed from V and 5 bases from J, the gap between germline ends came to 11 bases. The CDR3 loop is CASSLGSRLETQYF. The CDR3 region has the DNA TGTGCCAGCAGCTTAGGTTCTCGGCTGGAGACCCAGTACTTC.

This clonotype was recorded at least ten times. The chain joins TRBV28 to TRBJ2-1; tentatively, D is TRBD1 (6 bases). Germline lookup yields CDR1 MDHEN and CDR2 SYDVKM. The CDR3 extends over 12 amino acids. The V end was cut by 6 bases, the J end by 9 bases, with 12 bases between. This CDR3 is CASRVTGGEQFF. The CDR3, as DNA: TGTGCCAGCAGAGTGACAGGCGGTGAGCAGTTCTTC.

This clonotype was observed a handful of times. This chain joins TRBV7-2 and TRBJ1-1; D not certain. CDR1 is SGHTA and CDR2 is FQGNSA in the germline V gene. The length of the CDR3 is 15 residues. Trimming left V 0 bases short and J 4 bases short, with 12 bases between. Here the CDR3 reads CASSLAPGIGTEAFF. The DNA for the CDR3 is TGTGCCAGCAGCTTAGCGCCGGGGATCGGCACTGAAGCTTTCTTT. Using reference TRBV7-2 and TRBJ1-1 for the parts outside the CDR3, the full variable domain is GAGVSQSPSNKVTEKGKDVELRCDPISGHTALYWYRQSLGQGLEFLIYFQGNSAPDKSGLPSDRFSAERTGGSVSTLTIQRTQQEDSAVYLCASSLAPGIGTEAFFGQGTRLTVV.

The chain employs TRBV6-5 and TRBJ1-4; the D is unclear. The CDR3 is 15 residues long. CDR1 is MNHEY, CDR2 SVGAGI, per germline. The V end was cut by 2 bases, the J end by 8 bases, with 15 bases between. The CDR3 here is CASSYEGRGLEKLFF. CDR3 DNA sequence: TGTGCCAGCAGTTACGAGGGTCGAGGATTGGAAAAACTGTTTTTT.